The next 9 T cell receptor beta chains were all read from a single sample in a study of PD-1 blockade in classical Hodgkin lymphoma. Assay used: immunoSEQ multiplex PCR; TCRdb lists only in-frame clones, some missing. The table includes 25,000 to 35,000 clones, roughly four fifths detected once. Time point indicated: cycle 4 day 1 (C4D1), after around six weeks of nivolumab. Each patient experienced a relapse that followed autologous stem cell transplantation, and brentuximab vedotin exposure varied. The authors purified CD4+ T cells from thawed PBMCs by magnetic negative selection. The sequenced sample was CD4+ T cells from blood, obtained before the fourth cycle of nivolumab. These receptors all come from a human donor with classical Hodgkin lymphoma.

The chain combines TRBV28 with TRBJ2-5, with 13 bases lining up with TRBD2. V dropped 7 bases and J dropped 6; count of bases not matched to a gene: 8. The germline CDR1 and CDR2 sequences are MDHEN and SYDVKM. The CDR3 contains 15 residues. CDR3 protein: CASTPGLAGVQTQYF. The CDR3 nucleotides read TGTGCCAGCACCCCCGGACTAGCGGGAGTACAGACCCAGTACTTC.

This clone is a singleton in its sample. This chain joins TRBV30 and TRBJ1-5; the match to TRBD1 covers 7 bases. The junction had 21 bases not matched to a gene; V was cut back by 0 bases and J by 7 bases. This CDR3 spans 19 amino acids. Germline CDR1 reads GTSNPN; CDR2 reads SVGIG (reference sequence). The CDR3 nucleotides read TGTGCCTGGAGTGTGGGGCCTCGACAGGGAAGGCGGGGGGGCCAGCCCCAGCATTTT. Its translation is CAWSVGPRQGRRGGQPQHF.

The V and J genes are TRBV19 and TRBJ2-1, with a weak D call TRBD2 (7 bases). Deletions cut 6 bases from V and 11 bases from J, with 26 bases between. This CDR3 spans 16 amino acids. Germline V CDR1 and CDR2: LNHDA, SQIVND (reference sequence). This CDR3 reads CASRAGASGQLQKQFF. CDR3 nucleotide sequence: TGTGCCAGTAGAGCAGGGGCTAGCGGACAACTCCAAAAGCAGTTCTTC.

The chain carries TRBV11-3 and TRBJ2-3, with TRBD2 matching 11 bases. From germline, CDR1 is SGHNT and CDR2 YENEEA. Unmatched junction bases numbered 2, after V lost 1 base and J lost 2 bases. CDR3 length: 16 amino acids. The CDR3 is CASSLGLAGNTDTQYF. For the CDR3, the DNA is TGTGCCAGCAGCTTAGGACTAGCGGGAAACACAGATACGCAGTATTTT.

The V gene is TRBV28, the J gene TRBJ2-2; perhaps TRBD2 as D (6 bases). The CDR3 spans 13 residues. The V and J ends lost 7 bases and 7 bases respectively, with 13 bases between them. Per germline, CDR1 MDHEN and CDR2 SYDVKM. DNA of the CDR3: TGTGCCAGCATCGGAGGGCCCGACGGGGAGCTGTTTTTT. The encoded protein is CASIGGPDGELFF.

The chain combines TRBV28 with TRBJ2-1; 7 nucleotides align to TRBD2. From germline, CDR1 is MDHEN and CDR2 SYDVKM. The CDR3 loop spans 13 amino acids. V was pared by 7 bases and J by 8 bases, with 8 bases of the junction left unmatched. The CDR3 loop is CASTPPGGDEQFF. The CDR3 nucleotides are TGTGCCAGCACTCCGCCGGGGGGTGATGAGCAGTTCTTC.

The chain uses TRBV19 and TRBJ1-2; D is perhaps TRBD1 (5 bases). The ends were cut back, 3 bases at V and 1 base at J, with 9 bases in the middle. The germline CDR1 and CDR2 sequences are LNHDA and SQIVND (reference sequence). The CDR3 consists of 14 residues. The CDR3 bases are TGTGCCAGTAGTATCTGGGACGGTAACTATGGCTACACCTTC. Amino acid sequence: CASSIWDGNYGYTF.

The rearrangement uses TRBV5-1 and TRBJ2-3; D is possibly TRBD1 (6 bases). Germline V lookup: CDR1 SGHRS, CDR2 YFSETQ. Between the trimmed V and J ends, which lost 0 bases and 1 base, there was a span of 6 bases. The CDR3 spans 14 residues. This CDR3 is CASSLAGGTDTQYF. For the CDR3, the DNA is TGCGCCAGCAGCTTGGCAGGGGGCACAGATACGCAGTATTTT. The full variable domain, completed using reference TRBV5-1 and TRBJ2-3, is KAGVTQTPRYLIKTRGQQVTLSCSPISGHRSVSWYQQTPGQGLQFLFEYFSETQRNKGNFPGRFSGRQFSNSRSEMNVSTLELGDSALYLCASSLAGGTDTQYFGPGTRLTVL.

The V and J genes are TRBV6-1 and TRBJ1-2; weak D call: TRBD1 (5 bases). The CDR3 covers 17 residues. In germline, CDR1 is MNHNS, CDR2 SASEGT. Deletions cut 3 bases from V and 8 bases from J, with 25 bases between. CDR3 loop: CASSDPLGGTHFGGYTF. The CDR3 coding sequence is TGTGCCAGCAGTGATCCCTTAGGAGGGACGCATTTCGGGGGCTACACCTTC.